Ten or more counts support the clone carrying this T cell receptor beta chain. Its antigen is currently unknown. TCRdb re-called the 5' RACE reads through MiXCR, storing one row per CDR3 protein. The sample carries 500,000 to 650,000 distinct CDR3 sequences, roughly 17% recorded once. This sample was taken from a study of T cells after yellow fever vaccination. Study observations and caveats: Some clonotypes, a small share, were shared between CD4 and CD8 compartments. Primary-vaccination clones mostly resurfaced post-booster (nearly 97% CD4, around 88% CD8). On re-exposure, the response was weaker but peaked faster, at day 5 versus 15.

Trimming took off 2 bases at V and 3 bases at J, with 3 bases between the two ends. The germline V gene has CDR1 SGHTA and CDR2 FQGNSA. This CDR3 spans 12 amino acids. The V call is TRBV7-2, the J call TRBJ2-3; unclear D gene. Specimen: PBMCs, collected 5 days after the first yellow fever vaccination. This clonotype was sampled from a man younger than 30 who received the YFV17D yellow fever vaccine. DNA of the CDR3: TGTGCCAGCAGCTTAATGACAGATACGCAGTATTTT. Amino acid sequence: CASSLMTDTQYF.